This passage covers 25 T cell receptor beta chains from one sample sequenced in a study of T cells in Graves' hyperthyroidism and ophthalmopathy. Amplification yielded TCR beta CDR3 regions, with RNA transcripts as the source. The study used the HTBI primer set for a first-round RT-PCR of the TCR CDR3. TCRdb reprocessed the multiplex PCR reads with MiXCR, giving one entry per CDR3 protein. The sample holds fewer than 350,000 distinct CDR3 sequences, approximately 14% seen once. What was sequenced was blood. These receptors all come from a woman between 45 and 65 years old with Graves' hyperthyroidism that later progressed to Graves' ophthalmopathy.

The chain employs TRBV30 and TRBJ1-1; D not certain. The V and J ends lost 0 bases and 5 bases respectively, with 10 bases between them. The CDR3 loop spans 13 amino acids. Germline V gene data show CDR1 as GTSNPN and CDR2 as SVGIG (reference sequence). The DNA for the CDR3 is TGTGCCTGGAGTGTAAACGGCGGAACTGAAGCTTTCTTT. It specifies CAWSVNGGTEAFF.

The V gene is TRBV27, the J gene TRBJ2-3; 7 bases line up with TRBD2. The CDR3 spans 14 residues. The V and J ends lost 6 bases and 5 bases, in that order; junction bases with no gene match: 8. Looked up from germline, CDR1 is MNHEY and CDR2 is SMNVEV (reference sequence). CDR3 region: CASRRPAGLDTQYF. DNA for the CDR3: TGTGCCAGCAGGCGGCCAGCGGGATTAGATACGCAGTATTTT.

Remarks on this clonotype: A much larger clone is a single base away; this may be a read error. This sequence joins TRBV7-2 and TRBJ2-5; D unclear. Germline V gives CDR1 SGHTA, CDR2 FQGNSA. The CDR3 sequence is 13 residues long. The CDR3 spells CARSLTWARTQYF. As DNA, the CDR3 is TGTGCCAGGAGCTTAACTTGGGCACGGACCCAGTACTTC.

This clonotype was counted at least ten times. This sequence joins TRBV11-2 and TRBJ2-7; D perhaps matches TRBD1 (7 bases). The CDR3 totals 15 residues. Germline loops: CDR1 SGHAT, CDR2 FQNNGV. V was cut by 5 bases and J by 5 bases, with 19 bases left in between. The chain's CDR3 is CASSIQGGVLHEQYF. The CDR3 DNA reads as TGTGCCAGCAGCATCCAGGGGGGAGTACTCCACGAGCAGTACTTC. The entire variable domain, with the rest obtained from reference TRBV11-2 and TRBJ2-7, is as follows: EAGVAQSPRYKIIEKRQSVAFWCNPISGHATLYWYQQILGQGPKLLIQFQNNGVVDDSQLPKDRFSAERLKGVDSTLKIQPAKLEDSAVYLCASSIQGGVLHEQYFGPGTRLTVT.

This clonotype occurred many times. This chain connects TRBV7-2 to TRBJ1-2, with D perhaps matching TRBD1 (5 bases). V lost 5 bases to trimming and J lost 2 bases, with 12 bases between them. The CDR3 extends over 14 amino acids. CDR1 is SGHTA, CDR2 FQGNSA, per germline. CDR3 region: CASSPRGTNYGYTF. CDR3 bases: TGTGCCAGCAGCCCTAGGGGAACCAACTATGGCTACACCTTC.

CDR3 in amino acids: CASTRDINSPLHF. Here the CDR3 DNA reads TGTGCCAGCACAAGGGACATCAATTCACCCCTCCACTTT. V and J are TRBV28 and TRBJ1-6, with a weak D call TRBD1 (6 bases). The V end was cut by 7 bases, the J end by 7 bases, with 11 bases between. The CDR3 extends over 13 amino acids. Germline CDR1 MDHEN, CDR2 SYDVKM.

The gene calls are TRBV4-2 and TRBJ1-2, with TRBD1 matching 10 bases. The length of the CDR3 is 18 residues. Germline V gene sequence: CDR1 LGHNA, CDR2 YNFKEQ. The V gene end was trimmed by 1 base and the J gene end by 4 bases; junction bases not matched to a gene: 12. This CDR3 is CASSQGAGTGVRGYGYTF. CDR3 bases: TGTGCCAGCAGCCAAGGGGCCGGGACAGGGGTTCGGGGCTATGGCTACACCTTC.

This clonotype was detected many times. The chain uses TRBV18 and TRBJ2-7; TRBD2 agrees at 7 bases. This CDR3 contains 14 residues. Germline trimming cut 3 bases from V and 3 bases from J; bases unmatched to any gene: 5. The germline gives CDR1 KGHSH, CDR2 LQKENI. The CDR3: CASSPSSGYYEQYF. The CDR3 coding sequence is TGTGCCAGCTCACCGTCTAGCGGCTACTACGAGCAGTACTTC. Full variable domain (missing parts from reference TRBV18 and TRBJ2-7): NAGVMQNPRHLVRRRGQEARLRCSPMKGHSHVYWYRQLPEEGLKFMVYLQKENIIDESGMPKERFSAEFPKEGPSILRIQQVVRGDSAAYFCASSPSSGYYEQYFGPGTRLTVT.

On this clonotype: A read error may explain this, as a much larger clone is one base away. The genes are TRBV5-6 and TRBJ2-7; TRBD1 agrees at 7 bases. Germline CDR1 reads SGHDT; CDR2 reads YYEEEE. The V gene end was trimmed by 4 bases and the J gene end by 5 bases; junction bases not matched to a gene: 6. The CDR3 spans 13 residues. The CDR3 is CASSPGTVDEQYF. The CDR3 DNA follows: TGTGCCAGCAGCCCCGGGACAGTTGACGAGCAGTACTTC.

The sample holds many counts of this clonotype. The CDR3 DNA is TGTGCCAGCAGAGGAGGGGGCAAGGCTTTCTTT. Amino acid sequence: CASRGGGKAFF. The chain has TRBV3-1 and TRBJ1-1, with 7 nucleotides matching TRBD1. Germline loops: CDR1 LGHDT, CDR2 YNNKEL (reference sequence). Germline trimming cut 6 bases from V and 11 bases from J; bases unmatched to any gene: 6. CDR3 length: 11 residues.

As regards this clonotype: Mismatch with germline at one junction end may stem from a read error. V usage is TRBV7-8 and J usage is TRBJ2-2; 11 bases line up with TRBD2. The CDR3 covers 17 residues. Per the germline V gene, CDR1 is SGHVS and CDR2 is FQNEAQ. This chain's CDR3 is CASSLAASGGLAGELFF. The CDR3 DNA reads as TGTGCCAGCAGTTTAGCGGCTAGCGGGGGGCTGGCCGGGGAGCTGTTTTTT.

The chain is built from TRBV11-3 and TRBJ2-2; the match to TRBD2 covers 13 bases. J gave up 5 bases and V 5 bases, and 2 bases lay outside the gene matches. Germline loops: CDR1 SGHNT, CDR2 YENEEA. The CDR3 is made up of 15 amino acids. CDR3 sequence reads: CASSPLAGGTGELFF. DNA of the CDR3: TGTGCCAGCAGCCCACTAGCGGGAGGGACCGGGGAGCTGTTTTTT.

This clonotype was recorded at least ten times. The chain links TRBV5-1 to TRBJ2-6; D uncertain. The length of the CDR3 is 18 residues. Trimming took off 4 bases at V and 0 bases at J, with 17 bases between the two ends. In germline, CDR1 is SGHRS, CDR2 YFSETQ. The CDR3 spells CASSLIPVDLSGANVLTF. The CDR3 coding sequence is TGCGCCAGCAGCCTGATCCCCGTAGATCTCTCTGGGGCCAACGTCCTGACTTTC.

The table lists this clonotype with many counts. CDR3 sequence: CASSSRGWSSYEQYF. DNA for the CDR3: TGTGCCAGCAGCTCCAGGGGGTGGAGCTCCTACGAGCAGTACTTC. The chain joins TRBV13 to TRBJ2-7, with 7 bases fitting TRBD1. The V segment lost 4 bases and the J segment 0 bases; nucleotides outside the gene matches: 6. This CDR3 is 15 amino acids long. CDR1 PRHDT and CDR2 FYEKMQ come from the germline V gene (reference sequence).

This clonotype was detected a few times. A much larger clone is a single base away; this may be a read error. The rearrangement links TRBV6-1 to TRBJ1-1, with D hard to call. This CDR3 comprises 13 residues. Germline V CDR1 and CDR2: MNHNS, SASEGT. V was trimmed by 5 bases and J by 6 bases, leaving 13 bases between them. CDR3 coding DNA: TGTGCCAGCAGTTATGGGGATGGGCCTGAAGCTTTCTTT. Translated: CASSYGDGPEAFF.

In this sample, this clonotype turned up many times. The gene calls are TRBV11-1 and TRBJ2-7; 8 nucleotides align to TRBD1. Germline lookup yields CDR1 SGHAT and CDR2 FQDESV (reference sequence). The CDR3 is 14 residues long. V lost 2 bases to trimming and J lost 4 bases; unmatched junction nucleotides: 4. The CDR3 region has the DNA TGTGCCAGCAGCTTACATGGACAGGGTTACGAGCAGTACTTC. Its translation: CASSLHGQGYEQYF.

The chain links TRBV18 to TRBJ2-7, with D possibly being TRBD2 (5 bases). The germline V gene encodes CDR1 KGHSH and CDR2 LQKENI. CDR3 length: 16 amino acids. Trimming removed 4 bases at V and 3 bases at J, with 19 bases between. The CDR3 nucleotides read TGTGCCAGCTCACGGGAGATCACCCCTTATTACTACGAGCAGTACTTC. Translating gives CASSREITPYYYEQYF.

Many counts were recorded for this clonotype. The chain links TRBV5-1 to TRBJ1-4; D remains unclear. Germline V gives CDR1 SGHRS, CDR2 YFSETQ. The CDR3 runs 13 residues. V dropped 0 bases and J dropped 6 bases, with 6 bases sitting between them. The CDR3 is CASSLVSHEKLFF. CDR3 in DNA: TGCGCCAGCAGCTTGGTTAGCCATGAAAAACTGTTTTTT.

This clonotype was picked up many times. The genes are TRBV6-1 and TRBJ1-1; D is unclear. V lost 6 bases and J 0 bases, leaving 14 bases between the germline ends. Germline CDR1 is MNHNS and CDR2 is SASEGT. The length of the CDR3 is 15 residues. The CDR3 DNA follows: TGTGCCAGCAGAACAAGCGGCCGCATGAACACTGAAGCTTTCTTT. It codes for CASRTSGRMNTEAFF.

This clonotype has a count of ten or more. The chain is built from TRBV15 and TRBJ1-1; D remains unclear. This CDR3 has 14 residues. CDR1 and CDR2 from the germline V gene are LNHNV and YYDKDF (reference sequence). V lost 0 bases to trimming and J lost 4 bases, with 9 bases between them. The CDR3 reads CATSRDYAGTEAFF. CDR3 coding DNA: TGTGCCACCAGCAGAGATTACGCGGGCACTGAAGCTTTCTTT. The whole variable domain, remainder taken from reference TRBV15 and TRBJ1-1, is DAMVIQNPRYQVTQFGKPVTLSCSQTLNHNVMYWYQQKSSQAPKLLFHYYDKDFNNEADTPDNFQSRRPNTSFCFLDIRSPGLGDTAMYLCATSRDYAGTEAFFGQGTRLTVV.

Ten or more counts support this clonotype. This sequence joins TRBV7-3 and TRBJ2-1; 8 nucleotides agree with TRBD1. The CDR3 length is 14 residues. The junction had 8 bases not matched to a gene; V was cut back by 5 bases and J by 8 bases. Germline V gene data show CDR1 as SGHTA and CDR2 as FQGTGA. The CDR3 is CASSTTGASYEQFF. The CDR3 DNA follows: TGTGCCAGCAGCACGACAGGGGCTTCCTATGAGCAGTTCTTC.

V gene TRBV29-1 combines with J gene TRBJ2-1; TRBD2 agrees at 13 bases. With 6 bases clipped from V and 7 bases from J, the junction kept 12 bases outside the gene matches. This CDR3 region has 16 residues. Germline values: CDR1 SQVTM, CDR2 ANQGSEA. The chain's CDR3 is CSVGVLAGGPGNEQFF. In DNA, the CDR3 is TGCAGCGTAGGGGTACTAGCGGGAGGGCCGGGGAATGAGCAGTTCTTC.

V is TRBV20-1 and J is TRBJ2-6; no clear D gene. Germline V gene data show CDR1 as DFQATT and CDR2 as SNEGSKA (reference sequence). The V end lost 3 bases, the J end lost 2 bases, and 14 bases lay between the germline ends. The CDR3 length is 16 residues. DNA for the CDR3: TGCAGTGCTAGCACAGATCTAGTTCCTGGGGCCAACGTCCTGACTTTC. Its translation is CSASTDLVPGANVLTF.

This clonotype was observed at least ten times. The chain couples TRBV12-3 or TRBV12-4 to TRBJ1-2; the D is unclear. The CDR3 loop spans 17 amino acids. V was cut by 0 bases and J by 4 bases, with 18 bases left in between. The CDR3 reads CASSLAQRRLGPYGYTF. The CDR3 DNA reads TGTGCCAGCAGTTTAGCCCAAAGACGTCTCGGACCCTATGGCTACACCTTC.

This clonotype turned up a few times. A read error may be the cause here, since a much bigger clone is one base away. The chain joins TRBV3-1 to TRBJ2-3, with D perhaps being TRBD1 or TRBD2 (5 bases each). This CDR3 comprises 15 residues. V shed 4 bases and J shed 8 bases, with 19 bases lying between them. From germline, CDR1 is LGHDT and CDR2 YNNKEL (reference sequence). The CDR3: CASSPWGNSPGTQYF. CDR3 coding DNA: TGTGCCAGCAGCCCCTGGGGGAACAGCCCAGGTACGCAGTATTTT.